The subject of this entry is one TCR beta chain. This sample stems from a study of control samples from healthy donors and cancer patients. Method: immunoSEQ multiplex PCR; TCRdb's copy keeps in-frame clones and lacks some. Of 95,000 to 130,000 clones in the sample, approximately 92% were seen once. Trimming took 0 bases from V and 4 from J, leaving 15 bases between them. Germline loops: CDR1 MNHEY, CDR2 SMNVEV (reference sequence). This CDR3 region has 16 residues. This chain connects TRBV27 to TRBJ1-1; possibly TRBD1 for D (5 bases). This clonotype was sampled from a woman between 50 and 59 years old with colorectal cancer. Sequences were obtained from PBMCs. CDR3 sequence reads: CASSLSGMRGGTEAFF. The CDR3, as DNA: TGTGCCAGCAGTTTATCCGGTATGAGGGGCGGCACTGAAGCTTTCTTT.